This T cell receptor (beta chain) is from a study of post-analysis software for immune sequencing data. Researchers reported that TCR beta cDNA libraries carried unique molecular identifiers. TCRdb reprocessed the PCR reads via MiXCR and lists one record per CDR3 protein. The sample includes some 450,000 distinct CDR3 sequences, roughly 45% of them seen just once. Concerning this clonotype itself: One junction end does not reproduce the germline sequence, and a read error may be involved.

Sequenced input: blood. This sequence originates from a girl between 5 and 17 years old with multiple sclerosis.

This CDR3 is CAGSLLGQGVNEQFF. CDR3 nucleotide sequence: TGCGCCGGCAGCCTCCTAGGACAGGGGGTCAATGAGCAGTTCTTC. The rearrangement joins TRBV5-1 to TRBJ2-1; 10 bases line up with TRBD1. The CDR3 covers 15 residues. CDR1 is SGHRS and CDR2 is YFSETQ in the germline V gene.